This T cell receptor beta chain was sequenced in a study of T cells in localized non-small cell lung cancer. The study's findings and limits: Longer overall survival was seen with higher T cell density measured in blood. The appearance of a median about 62 of the top 100 tumor clones was seen in adjacent lung. It remains possible that heterogeneity exists, since only one tumor region was sequenced.

To note about this clone: Antigen unknown.

Libraries were prepared by immunoSEQ multiplex PCR; TCRdb keeps only in-frame clonotypes and omits some of them. The data show around 34,000 clones, around 93% seen once. The starting material was peripheral blood, obtained before any cancer treatment. The TCR comes from a female donor over 55 with stage I lung adenocarcinoma.

CDR3 residues: CASSYSGYTGELFF. CDR3 coding DNA: TGTGCCAGCAGTTATTCGGGCTACACCGGGGAGCTGTTTTTT. This sequence joins TRBV6-6 and TRBJ2-2, with D unclear. Germline CDR1 is MNHNY and CDR2 is SVGAGI (reference sequence). This CDR3 contains 14 residues. Deletions cut 3 bases from V and 3 bases from J, with 8 bases between.